Described below is a single T cell receptor (beta chain) sequence and its context. RNA-based 3' RACE libraries used unique molecular identifiers. TCRdb independently ran MiXCR on the 3' RACE reads; one entry per CDR3 protein. The table shows under 50,000 distinct CDR3 sequences, with around 4.1% occurring only once. The treatment denotes: PENTA 11 planned treatment interruption arm or continuous ART arm. Only samples with at least 5 million viable PBMCs qualified. These data originate in a study of HIV-infected children after antiretroviral therapy interruption. Across the study: Children had CD4+ above 500, viral load below 50 copies/ml, either treatment arm.

The V gene's germline CDR1 is ENHRY and CDR2 SYGVKD. The V gene end was trimmed by 10 bases and the J gene end by 5 bases; junction bases not matched to a gene: 8. The CDR3 runs 14 residues. This TCR was recovered from a pool of human donors with HIV. The input for sequencing was CD45RA+ CD4+ T cells from PBMCs, pooled from several time points, taken from a donor given antiretroviral therapy, either interrupted or continuous. The subset is: naive CD4+ CD45RA+ CD45RO- T cells. The V call is TRBV10-3, the J call TRBJ2-1; 10 positions match TRBD1. The CDR3 loop is CATLPGQGNNEQFF. Here the CDR3 DNA reads TGTGCCACCCTACCGGGACAGGGGAACAATGAGCAGTTCTTC.